The 20 T cell receptor beta chains reported below all come from one sample, sequenced in a study of radiotherapy plus CTLA-4 blockade in lung cancer. TCRdb's table, derived via immunoSEQ multiplex PCR, lists solely in-frame clones and lacks some. The sample records about 51,000 clones, roughly 77% being singletons. This specimen was peripheral blood, taken from a patient treated with radiotherapy plus ipilimumab. These receptors originate from a human donor with non-small cell lung cancer who had a complete response to radiotherapy plus ipilimumab.

The chain joins TRBV6-5 to TRBJ2-5; the match to TRBD1 covers 8 bases. Germline CDR1 is MNHEY and CDR2 is SVGAGI. V lost 0 bases and J lost 3; bases outside the gene matches: 3. CDR3 length: 15 residues. The CDR3 nucleotides are TGTGCCAGCAGTTACTCGGGGACAGGAAAAGAGACCCAGTACTTC. This translates into CASSYSGTGKETQYF.

The rearrangement uses TRBV6-1 and TRBJ2-5; TRBD2 aligns across 9 bases. This CDR3 spans 13 amino acids. Looked up from germline, CDR1 is MNHNS and CDR2 is SASEGT. V gave up 9 bases and J gave up 5 bases; unmatched junction bases: 7. The CDR3 loop reads CASTLAGHETQYF. CDR3 bases: TGTGCCAGTACGCTAGCGGGACATGAGACCCAGTACTTC.

The V and J genes are TRBV7-6 and TRBJ2-1; 7 bases fit TRBD1. The CDR3 consists of 14 residues. Germline loops: CDR1 SGHVS, CDR2 FNYEAQ. V dropped 3 bases and J dropped 6; count of bases not matched to a gene: 5. CDR3 in DNA: TGTGCCAGCAGCTTCACCCGACAGGGCAATGAGCAGTTCTTC. Its protein product is CASSFTRQGNEQFF.

The rearrangement links TRBV25-1 to TRBJ1-1; D unclear. The CDR3 has 12 residues. Germline CDR1 MGHDK, CDR2 SYGVNS. Trimming left V 4 bases short and J 3 bases short, with 6 bases between. CDR3 bases: TGTGCCAGCAGTGCCACTTACACTGAAGCTTTCTTT. Translated: CASSATYTEAFF.

The CDR3 DNA is TGCAGTGCTTCGAGGACAGGAGCCGACACCTTC. Translation gives CSASRTGADTF. This chain connects TRBV20-1 to TRBJ1-2; the match to TRBD1 covers 7 bases. Germline values: CDR1 DFQATT, CDR2 SNEGSKA (reference sequence). With 5 bases clipped from V and 12 bases from J, the junction kept 9 bases outside the gene matches. This CDR3 has 11 amino acids.

The V gene is TRBV19, the J gene TRBJ2-2; the match to TRBD1 covers 7 bases. Germline V gene sequence: CDR1 LNHDA, CDR2 SQIVND (reference sequence). CDR3 length: 16 amino acids. Trimming cost V 5 bases and J 7 bases; bases outside gene matches: 13. CDR3 loop: CASSPRRQGAGGELFF. CDR3 nucleotides: TGTGCCAGTAGTCCTAGGAGACAGGGCGCCGGCGGGGAGCTGTTTTTT.

The chain combines TRBV4-1 with TRBJ2-1; D not resolved. Germline loops: CDR1 MGHRA, CDR2 YSYEKL. V dropped 1 base and J dropped 6 bases, with 16 bases sitting between them. This CDR3 region has 16 residues. The CDR3 is CASSQGLIRVRNEQFF. In DNA, the CDR3 is TGCGCCAGCAGCCAAGGGCTTATTCGGGTACGCAATGAGCAGTTCTTC.

In this sample, this clone turned up a few times. The chain links TRBV23-1 to TRBJ1-6, with TRBD1 matching over 7 bases. TRBV23-1 is designated an ORF whose function remains uncertain. The CDR3 spans 14 residues. With V trimmed by 2 bases and J by 7 bases, 2 bases remained unmatched. In DNA, the CDR3 is TGCGCCAGCAGTCAAGAGGGACAGAATTCACCCCTCCACTTT. This sequence encodes CASSQEGQNSPLHF.

The chain recombines TRBV5-6 with TRBJ1-1; D remains unclear. CDR1 is SGHDT and CDR2 is YYEEEE in the germline V gene. Trimming removed 0 bases at V and 10 bases at J, with 10 bases between. The CDR3 has 12 residues. CDR3 bases: TGTGCCAGCAGCTTGGGTTCGTTCGTAGCTTTCTTT. Its protein is CASSLGSFVAFF.

The chain couples TRBV6-5 to TRBJ2-1; D is perhaps TRBD2 (6 bases). The CDR3 runs to 15 residues. V was shortened by 6 bases and J by 6 bases, with 18 bases between the two germline ends. Per germline, CDR1 MNHEY and CDR2 SVGAGI. Here the CDR3 DNA reads TGTGCCAGCAGCTATCCGGGACTGGGGGGCAATGAGCAGTTCTTC. Amino acids: CASSYPGLGGNEQFF.

This clone was seen a handful of times. The same CDR3 arises from other DNA sequences in this sample as well. V gene TRBV6-1 combines with J gene TRBJ1-6; D is perhaps TRBD1 (5 bases). Trimming removed 1 base at V and 10 bases at J, with 14 bases between. CDR1 and CDR2 (germline): MNHNS, SASEGT. The CDR3 is 15 amino acids. CDR3 sequence: CASSEVRFRGSPLHF. CDR3 in DNA: TGTGCCAGCAGTGAAGTAAGATTCCGGGGGTCACCCCTCCACTTT.

This clone was picked up one time. The chain couples TRBV5-1 to TRBJ1-2, with 7 bases identical to TRBD1. There are 15 residues in the CDR3. Germline V gene data show CDR1 as SGHRS and CDR2 as YFSETQ. V was clipped by 4 bases and J by 8 bases; unmatched bases: 14. The CDR3: CASSPQGGHGVGYTF. The CDR3 nucleotides are TGCGCCAGCAGCCCCCAAGGGGGCCATGGGGTGGGCTACACCTTC.

The chain has TRBV19 and TRBJ2-7; D not certain. Trimming removed 4 bases at V and 7 bases at J, with 11 bases between. This CDR3 has 12 residues. The germline gives CDR1 LNHDA, CDR2 SQIVND (reference sequence). CDR3 residues: CASSTPLGEQYV. The CDR3 coding sequence is TGTGCCAGTAGTACCCCCCTTGGGGAGCAGTACGTC.

V gene TRBV7-2 combines with J gene TRBJ1-1; D is unresolved. V shed 2 bases and J shed 0 bases, with 4 bases lying between them. Germline values: CDR1 SGHTA, CDR2 FQGNSA. This CDR3 has 13 amino acids. The CDR3 bases are TGTGCCAGCAGCTTACGTATGAACACTGAAGCTTTCTTT. Translating it yields CASSLRMNTEAFF.

This clone has a handful of counts. V usage is TRBV19 and J usage is TRBJ1-1; D may be TRBD1 (6 bases). Germline CDR1 and CDR2: LNHDA and SQIVND (reference sequence). The CDR3 covers 15 residues. CDR3 DNA: TGTGCGACTCACGTAAACAGGGACATGAACACTGAAGCTTTCTTT. Its protein is CATHVNRDMNTEAFF.

The gene calls are TRBV30 and TRBJ1-1; D is uncertain. In germline, CDR1 is GTSNPN, CDR2 SVGIG (reference sequence). Trimming shortened V by 0 bases and J by 4 bases, and 12 bases separated the two germline ends. This CDR3 has 14 residues. In nucleotides, the CDR3 is TGTGCCTGGAGTGTAGCTCGGTGGAGCACTGAAGCTTTCTTT. This sequence encodes CAWSVARWSTEAFF.

This chain connects TRBV29-1 to TRBJ1-5; D ambiguous. Trimming stripped 7 bases from V and 6 bases from J, with 13 bases between. Looked up from germline, CDR1 is SQVTM and CDR2 is ANQGSEA. The CDR3 is 12 amino acids. This CDR3 reads CSARQGSQPQHF. CDR3 nucleotides: TGCAGCGCCAGACAAGGGAGTCAGCCCCAGCATTTT.

The gene calls are TRBV7-6 and TRBJ2-1, with TRBD1 matching 8 bases. The V gene end was trimmed by 5 bases and the J gene end by 3 bases; junction bases not matched to a gene: 15. Germline V CDR1 and CDR2: SGHVS, FNYEAQ. The CDR3 spans 18 residues. This CDR3 reads CASSPRGLGDRFYNEQFF. In nucleotides, the CDR3 is TGTGCCAGCAGCCCCCGGGGGTTAGGGGACAGGTTCTACAATGAGCAGTTCTTC.

This sequence joins TRBV27 and TRBJ2-7; D possibly uses TRBD1 or TRBD2 (5 bases each). V lost 6 bases and J 7 bases, leaving 22 bases between the germline ends. This CDR3 spans 15 amino acids. In germline, CDR1 is MNHEY, CDR2 SMNVEV (reference sequence). The CDR3 nucleotides are TGTGCCAGCAGACCTTTAAGGCGTTCCGAGGGGGAGCAGTACGTC. Translation gives CASRPLRRSEGEQYV.

V and J are TRBV5-4 and TRBJ1-3; D is undetermined. Germline assignment: CDR1 SGHNT and CDR2 YYREEE (reference sequence). This CDR3 is built from 16 residues. Trimming cost V 1 base and J 4 bases, with 15 bases left between them. The CDR3 loop is CASSLRGSGSGNTIYF. The CDR3 region has the DNA TGTGCCAGCAGCTTGAGAGGGTCGGGGAGCGGAAACACCATATATTTT. Drawing the rest from reference TRBV5-4 and TRBJ1-3, the complete variable domain is ETGVTQSPTHLIKTRGQQVTLRCSSQSGHNTVSWYQQALGQGPQFIFQYYREEENGRGNFPPRFSGLQFPNYSSELNVNALELDDSALYLCASSLRGSGSGNTIYFGEGSWLTVV.